Listed below are T cell receptor beta chains from one sample, sequenced in a study of blood T cell repertoires in COVID-19. Profiled with immunoSEQ multiplex PCR; TCRdb holds only in-frame clones, not every one. The repertoire holds 150,000 to 200,000 clones, with about four fifths as singletons. Sequenced sample: peripheral blood. The receptors shown here come from a man aged 65 to 85 with active or convalescent COVID-19. Both conserved end residues are part of each CDR3. The D gene is left open where the match is weak. Clone size is not always given. Where it is, it says once, few, many or a class for expanded clones.

V	size	J	D	DNA	CDR3
TRBV6-5	-	TRBJ1-2	-	TGTGCCAGCAGTTACAAATATACCCAGGCCCCTTTCGGCTACACCTTC	CASSYKYTQAPFGYTF
TRBV9	-	TRBJ2-3	TRBD2	TGTGCCAGCAGCGTAGCTAGCGGGGTCCTGGATACGCAGTATTTT	CASSVASGVLDTQYF
TRBV19	-	TRBJ1-2	-	TGTGTAACGGGAAAGGAGAACTATGGCTACACCTTC	CVTGKENYGYTF
TRBV28	-	TRBJ1-1	TRBD1	TGTGCCAGCAGTCCAGGACAGGGGGCTGGAACTGAAGCTTTCTTT	CASSPGQGAGTEAFF
TRBV3-1/TRBV3-2	once	TRBJ2-2	-	TGTGCCAGCAGCCGGGACTCACGAGGCGGGGAGCTGTTTTTT	CASSRDSRGGELFF
TRBV9	once	TRBJ1-1	-	TGTGCCAGCAGCGTGGGAGAGATGAACACTGAAGCTTTCTTT	CASSVGEMNTEAFF
TRBV7-2	-	TRBJ1-4	-	TGTGCCAGCAGCCGGGGAGATACTAATGAAAAACTGTTTTTT	CASSRGDTNEKLFF
TRBV5-5	-	TRBJ1-5	-	TGTGCCAGCAGCTTCGTGCGGGGGGACAATCAGCCCCAGCATTTT	CASSFVRGDNQPQHF
TRBV25-1	-	TRBJ2-7	TRBD1	TGTGCCAGCAGTGAAAATGCCGGGACAGGGCTCTACGAGCAGTACTTC	CASSENAGTGLYEQYF
TRBV18	-	TRBJ1-1	-	TGTGCCAGCTCACCGGTTGCTCAGGAAACTGAAGCTTTCTTT	CASSPVAQETEAFF
TRBV4-2	few	TRBJ2-7	-	TGTGCCAGCAGTACGACAGTTGGGGCTCCCAAAAGCTACGAGCAGTACTTC	CASSTTVGAPKSYEQYF
TRBV3-1/TRBV3-2	-	TRBJ1-6	-	TGTGCCAGCAGCCAAGAGGTCAGATCACCCCTCCACTTT	CASSQEVRSPLHF
TRBV11-2	-	TRBJ1-5	-	TGTGCCAGCAGCTTAGGGCGGGATCCCTGGCAGCCCCAGCATTTT	CASSLGRDPWQPQHF
TRBV29-1	-	TRBJ2-7	TRBD1	TGCAGCGTTGATGGGGGACAGGCCTACGAGCAGTACTTC	CSVDGGQAYEQYF
TRBV13	-	TRBJ2-3	TRBD2	TGTGCCAGCAGCTCGGCAGAACTAGCGGGGGTCACAGATACGCAGTATTTT	CASSSAELAGVTDTQYF
TRBV9	-	TRBJ2-2	-	TGTGCCAGCAGCGTAGACTACACCGGGGAGCTGTTTTTT	CASSVDYTGELFF
TRBV6-2/TRBV6-3	-	TRBJ2-5	-	TGTGCCAGCAGTTTCCCAGGGGTTAGGGGGGAGACCCAGTACTTC	CASSFPGVRGETQYF
TRBV12-3/TRBV12-4	-	TRBJ1-2	-	TGTGCCAGCAGTTTTCTCCAGGCCTATGGCTACACCTTC	CASSFLQAYGYTF
TRBV5-1	-	TRBJ1-3	-	TGCGCCAGCAGCTTGGAGGACAGCTCTGGAAACACCATATATTTT	CASSLEDSSGNTIYF
TRBV5-1	few	TRBJ2-3	-	TGCGCCAGCAGCTTCGGAGCTTTGACAGATACGCAGTATTTT	CASSFGALTDTQYF
TRBV3-1/TRBV3-2	-	TRBJ2-2	TRBD1	TGTGCCAGCAGCCATTCCTGGACAGGGGACGACACCGGGGAGCTGTTTTTT	CASSHSWTGDDTGELFF
TRBV4-1	-	TRBJ2-1	TRBD1	TGCGCCAGCAGCCAAGAGGACAGGAGCTCCTACAATGAGCAGTTCTTC	CASSQEDRSSYNEQFF
TRBV3-1/TRBV3-2	-	TRBJ1-1	-	TGTGCCAGCAGCCAAGTCAGGGGCTACACTGAAGCTTTCTTT	CASSQVRGYTEAFF
TRBV5-1	-	TRBJ2-1	-	TGCGCCAGCAGCTTGGTTCCCAGGGGGGTAAATGAGCAGTTCTTC	CASSLVPRGVNEQFF
TRBV5-1	-	TRBJ1-1	TRBD1	TGCGCCAGCAGCTTAGGGACAGACCAGAACACTGAAGCTTTCTTT	CASSLGTDQNTEAFF
TRBV28	-	TRBJ2-7	-	TGTGCCAGCAGTCCAGGGAAGGGTCCTCCAGACGAGCAGTACTTC	CASSPGKGPPDEQYF
TRBV6-5	-	TRBJ1-2	-	TGTGCCAGCAGTTACTCGAACATAGTCGGGGATGGCTACACCTTC	CASSYSNIVGDGYTF